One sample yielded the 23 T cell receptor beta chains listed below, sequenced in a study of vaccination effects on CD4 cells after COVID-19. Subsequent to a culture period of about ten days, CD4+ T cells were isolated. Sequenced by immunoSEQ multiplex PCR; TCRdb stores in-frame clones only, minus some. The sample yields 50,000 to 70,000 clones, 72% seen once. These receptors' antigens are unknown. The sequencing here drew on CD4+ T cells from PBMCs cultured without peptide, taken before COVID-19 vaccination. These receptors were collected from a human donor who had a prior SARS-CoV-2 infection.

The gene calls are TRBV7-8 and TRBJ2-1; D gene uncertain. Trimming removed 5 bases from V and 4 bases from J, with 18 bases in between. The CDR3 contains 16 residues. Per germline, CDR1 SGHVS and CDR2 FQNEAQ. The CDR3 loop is CASSPSRQVKYNEQFF. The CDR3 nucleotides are TGTGCCAGCAGCCCGAGTAGGCAGGTTAAGTACAATGAGCAGTTCTTC.

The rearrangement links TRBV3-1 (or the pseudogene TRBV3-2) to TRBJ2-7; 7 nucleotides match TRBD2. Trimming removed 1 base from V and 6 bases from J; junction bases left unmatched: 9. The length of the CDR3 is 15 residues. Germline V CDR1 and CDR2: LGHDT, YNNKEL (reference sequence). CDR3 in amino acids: CASSQGWQGLREQYF. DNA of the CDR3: TGTGCCAGCAGCCAAGGATGGCAGGGACTACGCGAGCAGTACTTC.

CDR3 DNA sequence: TGCGCCAGCAGCAGGGACAGCCTCCAAGAGACCCAGTACTTC. This encodes CASSRDSLQETQYF. This chain connects TRBV5-1 to TRBJ2-5, with TRBD1 matching over 7 bases. Germline V gene lookup returns CDR1 SGHRS and CDR2 YFSETQ. The V gene end was trimmed by 4 bases and the J gene end by 1 base; junction bases not matched to a gene: 4. There are 14 residues in the CDR3.

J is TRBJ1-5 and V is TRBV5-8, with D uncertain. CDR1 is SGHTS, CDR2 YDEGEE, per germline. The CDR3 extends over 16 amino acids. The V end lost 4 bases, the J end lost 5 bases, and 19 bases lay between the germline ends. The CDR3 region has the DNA TGTGCCAGCAGCCAACCTCTTCGTGGTAAAGATCAGCCCCAGCATTTT. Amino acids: CASSQPLRGKDQPQHF.

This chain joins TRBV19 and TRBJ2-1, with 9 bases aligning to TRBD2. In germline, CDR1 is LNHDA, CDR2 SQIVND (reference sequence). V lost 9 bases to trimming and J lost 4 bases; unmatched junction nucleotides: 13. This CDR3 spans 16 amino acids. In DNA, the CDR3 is TGTGCCAGCAGTTGGTCTAGCGGGACCTGGTACAATGAGCAGTTCTTC. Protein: CASSWSSGTWYNEQFF.

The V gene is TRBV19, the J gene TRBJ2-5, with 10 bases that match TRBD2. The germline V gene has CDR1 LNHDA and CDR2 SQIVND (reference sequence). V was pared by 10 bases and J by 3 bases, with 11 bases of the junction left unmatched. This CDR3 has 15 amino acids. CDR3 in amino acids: CATGGASGGEETQYF. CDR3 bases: TGTGCCACAGGCGGGGCTAGCGGGGGCGAAGAGACCCAGTACTTC.

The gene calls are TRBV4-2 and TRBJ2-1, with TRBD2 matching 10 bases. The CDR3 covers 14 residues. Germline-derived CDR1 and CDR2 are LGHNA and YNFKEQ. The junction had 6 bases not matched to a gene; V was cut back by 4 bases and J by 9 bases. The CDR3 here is CASSRAGGAGEQFF. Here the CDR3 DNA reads TGTGCCAGCAGCCGAGCGGGAGGGGCAGGTGAGCAGTTCTTC.

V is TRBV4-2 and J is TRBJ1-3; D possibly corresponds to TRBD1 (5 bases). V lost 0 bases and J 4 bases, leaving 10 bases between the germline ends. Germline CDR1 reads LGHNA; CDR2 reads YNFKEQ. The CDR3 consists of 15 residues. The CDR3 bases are TGTGCCAGCAGCCAAGAAAGGGGCACAGGAAACACCATATATTTT. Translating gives CASSQERGTGNTIYF.

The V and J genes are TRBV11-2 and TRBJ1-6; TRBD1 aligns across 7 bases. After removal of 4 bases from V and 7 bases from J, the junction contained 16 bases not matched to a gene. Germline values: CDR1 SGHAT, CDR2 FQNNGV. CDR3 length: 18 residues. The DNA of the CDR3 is TGTGCCAGCAGCTACCGGGACAGCACTAATAGACTAAATTCACCCCTCCACTTT. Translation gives CASSYRDSTNRLNSPLHF.

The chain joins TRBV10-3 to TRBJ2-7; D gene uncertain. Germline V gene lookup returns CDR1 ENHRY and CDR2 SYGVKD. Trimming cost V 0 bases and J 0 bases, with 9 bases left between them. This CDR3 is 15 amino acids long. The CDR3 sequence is CAISESVAASYEQYF. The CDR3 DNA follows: TGTGCCATCAGTGAGTCGGTAGCCGCCTCCTACGAGCAGTACTTC.

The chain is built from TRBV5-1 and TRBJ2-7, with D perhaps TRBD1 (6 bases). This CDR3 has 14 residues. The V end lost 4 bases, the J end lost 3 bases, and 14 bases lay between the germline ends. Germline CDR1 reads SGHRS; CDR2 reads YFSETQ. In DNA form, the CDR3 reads TGCGCCAGCAGCCGCACAGGGCCTGACTACGAGCAGTACTTC. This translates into CASSRTGPDYEQYF.

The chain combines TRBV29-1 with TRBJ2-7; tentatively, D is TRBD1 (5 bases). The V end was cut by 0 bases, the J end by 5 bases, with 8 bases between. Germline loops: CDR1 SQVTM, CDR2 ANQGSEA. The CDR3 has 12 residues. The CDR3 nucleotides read TGCAGCGTTGAAGATGAAGGGGACGAGCAGTACTTC. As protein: CSVEDEGDEQYF.

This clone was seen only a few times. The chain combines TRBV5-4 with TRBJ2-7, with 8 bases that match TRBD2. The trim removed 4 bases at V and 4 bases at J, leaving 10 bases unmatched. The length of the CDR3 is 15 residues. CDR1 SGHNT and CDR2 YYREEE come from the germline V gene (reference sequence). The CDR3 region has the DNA TGTGCCAGCAGCCCCCCGGGGGGGGACATTTACGAGCAGTACTTC. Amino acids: CASSPPGGDIYEQYF.

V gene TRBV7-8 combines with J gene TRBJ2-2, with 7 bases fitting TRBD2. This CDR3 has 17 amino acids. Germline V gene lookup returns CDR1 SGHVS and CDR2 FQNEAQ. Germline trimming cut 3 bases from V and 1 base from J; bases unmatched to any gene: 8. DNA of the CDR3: TGTGCCAGCAGCTTCAGCTATGGCGGGGGGAACACCGGGGAGCTGTTTTTT. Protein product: CASSFSYGGGNTGELFF.

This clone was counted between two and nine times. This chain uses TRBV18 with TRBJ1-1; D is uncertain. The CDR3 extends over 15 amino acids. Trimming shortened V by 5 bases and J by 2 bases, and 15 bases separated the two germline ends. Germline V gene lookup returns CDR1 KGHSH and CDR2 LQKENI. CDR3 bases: TGTGCCAGCTCATCGAACAGAGTGCCAAACACTGAAGCTTTCTTT. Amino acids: CASSSNRVPNTEAFF.

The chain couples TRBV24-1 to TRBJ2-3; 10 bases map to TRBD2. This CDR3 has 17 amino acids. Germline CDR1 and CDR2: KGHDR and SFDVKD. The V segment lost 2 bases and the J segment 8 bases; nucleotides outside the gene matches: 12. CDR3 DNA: TGTGCCACCAGTGATTCGGGGACTAGCGTGGAAGTCTGTACGCAGTATTTT. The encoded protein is CATSDSGTSVEVCTQYF.

In nucleotides, the CDR3 is TGTGCCAGCAGCCCTCTGGGGAGGAGGGCTAACACAGATACGCAGTATTTT. This codes for CASSPLGRRANTDTQYF. This sequence joins TRBV5-6 and TRBJ2-3, with D possibly being TRBD2 (6 bases). The CDR3 sequence is 17 residues long. The V end lost 4 bases, the J end lost 2 bases, and 20 bases lay between the germline ends. CDR1 is SGHDT, CDR2 YYEEEE, per germline.

The CDR3 sequence is CASSIQFRGFENSPLHF. The CDR3 nucleotides read TGTGCCAGTTCGATACAGTTCAGGGGATTCGAGAATTCACCCCTCCACTTT. This chain connects TRBV18 to TRBJ1-6; D possibly corresponds to TRBD1 (6 bases). Germline lookup yields CDR1 KGHSH and CDR2 LQKENI. The V end was cut by 9 bases, the J end by 7 bases, with 25 bases between. This CDR3 is built from 17 residues.

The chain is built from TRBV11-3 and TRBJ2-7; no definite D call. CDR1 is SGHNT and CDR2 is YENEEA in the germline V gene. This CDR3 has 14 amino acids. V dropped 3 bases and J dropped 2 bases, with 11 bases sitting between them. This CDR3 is CASSFGVGAYEQYF. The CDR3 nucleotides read TGTGCCAGCAGCTTCGGTGTCGGAGCCTACGAGCAGTACTTC.

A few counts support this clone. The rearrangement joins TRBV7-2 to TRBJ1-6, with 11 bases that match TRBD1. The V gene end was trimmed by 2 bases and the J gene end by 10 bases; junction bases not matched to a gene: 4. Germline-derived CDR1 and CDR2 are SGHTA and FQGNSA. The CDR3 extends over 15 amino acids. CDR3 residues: CASSLRTGGGSPLHF. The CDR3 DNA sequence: TGTGCCAGCAGCTTAAGGACAGGGGGCGGATCACCCCTCCACTTT.

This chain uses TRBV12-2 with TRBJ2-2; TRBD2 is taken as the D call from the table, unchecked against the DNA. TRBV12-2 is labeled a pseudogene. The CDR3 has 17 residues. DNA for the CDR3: TGTGCAAGTCGCTTATCACATAGTGGACTGGGCACCGGGGAGCTGTTTTTT. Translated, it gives CASRLSHSGLGTGELFF.

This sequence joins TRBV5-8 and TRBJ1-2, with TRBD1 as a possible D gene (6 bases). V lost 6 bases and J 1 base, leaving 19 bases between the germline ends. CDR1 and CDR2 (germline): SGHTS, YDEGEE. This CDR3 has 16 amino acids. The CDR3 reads CASNPPGGMSNYGYTF. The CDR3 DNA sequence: TGTGCCAGCAACCCCCCGGGGGGCATGAGTAACTATGGCTACACCTTC.

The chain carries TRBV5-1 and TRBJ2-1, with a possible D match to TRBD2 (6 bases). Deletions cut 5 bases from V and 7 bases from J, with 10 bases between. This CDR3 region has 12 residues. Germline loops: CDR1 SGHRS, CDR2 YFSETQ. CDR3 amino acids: CASREGRNEQFF. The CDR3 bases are TGCGCCAGCAGGGAAGGGAGGAATGAGCAGTTCTTC.